This T cell receptor (beta chain) was sequenced for a study of STAT5B mutations in CD4+ large granular lymphocyte leukemia. CDR3 length: 16 amino acids. Germline assignment: CDR1 SGHNT and CDR2 YYREEE (reference sequence). J was trimmed by 8 bases and V by 4 bases; bases with no gene match: 12. In the study's own analysis: The detection floor for productive clonotype frequency was 2.59 x 10-5. Assay used: immunoSEQ multiplex PCR; TCRdb lists only in-frame clones, some missing. V and J calls and clone size are given by that table; D and trimming were obtained from the DNA. This table holds about 30,000 clones, 70% to 80% found once. Turning to this clone: Its antigen is unidentified.

Broader study findings: TRBV06-family usage was enriched in top patient clones (8/27) versus controls (2/35). CD4-sorted patient repertoires seemed more clonal than healthy CD4+ repertoires.

This chain links TRBV5-4 with TRBJ1-4; 9 nucleotides align to TRBD1. This receptor was identified in a human donor in good health. Sequenced material: CD4+ T cells from blood buffy coats. The CDR3: CASSPSIGTGREKLFF. As DNA, the CDR3 is TGTGCCAGCAGCCCTTCGATCGGGACAGGGAGGGAAAAACTGTTTTTT.